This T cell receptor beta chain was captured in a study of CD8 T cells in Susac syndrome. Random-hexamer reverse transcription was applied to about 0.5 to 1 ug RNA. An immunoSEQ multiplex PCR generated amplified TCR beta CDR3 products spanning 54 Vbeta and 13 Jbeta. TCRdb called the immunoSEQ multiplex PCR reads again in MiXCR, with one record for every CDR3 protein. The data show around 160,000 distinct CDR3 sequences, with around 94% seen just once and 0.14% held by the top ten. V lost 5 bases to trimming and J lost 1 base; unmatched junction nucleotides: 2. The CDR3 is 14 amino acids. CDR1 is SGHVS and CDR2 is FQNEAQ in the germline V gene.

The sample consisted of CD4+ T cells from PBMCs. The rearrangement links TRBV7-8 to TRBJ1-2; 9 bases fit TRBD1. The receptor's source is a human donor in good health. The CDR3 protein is CASSRTGDNYGYTF. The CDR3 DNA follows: TGTGCCAGCAGCCGGACAGGGGATAACTATGGCTACACCTTC.